One sample yielded the 7 T cell receptor beta chains listed below, sequenced in a study of response to subunit inactivated influenza vaccine. In TCRdb, the RT-PCR reads were re-called with MiXCR into one record per CDR3 protein. Among about 830,000 distinct CDR3 sequences listed, about a fifth were seen once. The sequencing used PBMCs from blood, collected about 5 days after vaccination. All receptors come from a man aged 50-60 years who received an inactivated influenza vaccine.

This clonotype was observed a few times. The chain recombines TRBV20-1 with TRBJ2-4; D gene ambiguous. Looked up from germline, CDR1 is DFQATT and CDR2 is SNEGSKA (reference sequence). The CDR3 loop spans 12 amino acids. V shed 3 bases and J shed 9 bases, with 12 bases lying between them. CDR3 sequence reads: CSARADQLIQYF. CDR3 DNA sequence: TGCAGTGCTAGGGCGGACCAGCTCATTCAGTACTTC.

This clonotype was picked up a small number of times. The chain carries TRBV5-5 and TRBJ1-2, with unresolved D. CDR3 size: 15 residues. Germline values: CDR1 SGHKS, CDR2 YYEKEE (reference sequence). V lost 5 bases, J lost 3 bases, and 17 bases lay in between. The CDR3 DNA follows: TGTGCCAGCAGAGTACCACGGGAGGGCGACTATGGCTACACCTTC. Encoded protein: CASRVPREGDYGYTF.

This clonotype was observed many times. The V and J genes are TRBV29-1 and TRBJ2-3, with a tentative D call TRBD2 (6 bases). CDR1 is SQVTM, CDR2 ANQGSEA, per germline. V dropped 1 base and J dropped 6 bases, with 14 bases sitting between them. The CDR3 contains 14 residues. CDR3 bases: TGCAGCGTTGAAGTCGCGACACGGGGGGATACGCAGTATTTT. Residues: CSVEVATRGDTQYF.

There are many counts of this clonotype. The chain combines TRBV29-1 with TRBJ2-1; 11 nucleotides agree with TRBD2. The CDR3 runs to 16 residues. The junction had 11 bases not matched to a gene; V was cut back by 2 bases and J by 8 bases. In germline, CDR1 is SQVTM, CDR2 ANQGSEA. Here the CDR3 DNA reads TGCAGCGTTGAAAGAGGTATAGCGGGAGGGCCCCATGAGCAGTTCTTC. This translates into CSVERGIAGGPHEQFF.

This clonotype came up a few times. The gene calls are TRBV6-2 or TRBV6-3 and TRBJ1-1, with D possibly being TRBD1 (6 bases). Trimming cost V 11 bases and J 6 bases, with 22 bases left between them. The CDR3 runs to 14 residues. The germline CDR1 and CDR2 sequences are MNHEY and SVGEGT. CDR3 sequence reads: CAAIRDNHRPEAFF. Here the CDR3 DNA reads TGTGCCGCCATCCGGGACAACCACCGGCCTGAAGCTTTCTTT.

This clonotype has only one observation. The CDR3, as DNA: TGCGCCAGCAGTGAGTCCCTATGGACGAGCTCTGGGGCCAACGTCCTGACTTTC. Translating gives CASSESLWTSSGANVLTF. The chain carries TRBV10-2 and TRBJ2-6, with D unresolved. Trimming shortened V by 0 bases and J by 0 bases, and 12 bases separated the two germline ends. CDR1 and CDR2 (germline): WSHSY, SAAADI. The length of the CDR3 is 18 residues.

Only a few counts were recorded for this clonotype. The V call is TRBV29-1, the J call TRBJ2-2; 7 positions agree with TRBD2. The V gene end was trimmed by 6 bases and the J gene end by 8 bases; junction bases not matched to a gene: 15. Germline V gene data show CDR1 as SQVTM and CDR2 as ANQGSEA. The CDR3 runs 15 residues. The CDR3 coding sequence is TGCAGCGTCCGACCGCTAGCGGCGAAGGGAGGGGAGCTGTTTTTT. Protein: CSVRPLAAKGGELFF.